Below are 7 T cell receptor beta chains sequenced from a single sample in a study of cytomegalovirus exposure and HLA in healthy donors. Vbeta (60) and Jbeta (13) primers were used in the PCR. Measured with immunoSEQ multiplex PCR; TCRdb has only the in-frame clones, and not every one. The profile shows 150,000 to 200,000 clones, 12% of them singletons. The sample taken for sequencing was PBMCs. These receptors came from a middle-aged man in good health and CMV-seropositive.

V usage is TRBV6-5 and J usage is TRBJ2-1; TRBD1 aligns across 7 bases. CDR3 length equals 15 residues. The ends lost 6 bases at V and 4 bases at J; junction bases unmatched: 9. Germline V gene sequence: CDR1 MNHEY, CDR2 SVGAGI. Here the CDR3 DNA reads TGTGCCAGCAGCCCCCAAGGGGGCGCTTACAATGAGCAGTTCTTC. This gives the protein CASSPQGGAYNEQFF.

This clone was counted a few times. Other DNA variants within this sample encode the same CDR3. V gene TRBV2 combines with J gene TRBJ1-2; 10 bases fit TRBD1. The length of the CDR3 is 14 residues. CDR1 and CDR2 from the germline V gene are SNHLY and FYNNEI. Trimming cost V 5 bases and J 4 bases; bases outside gene matches: 4. CDR3 amino acids: CASSRGQGSYGYTF. The CDR3 DNA follows: TGTGCCAGCAGTCGGGGACAGGGGAGCTATGGCTACACCTTC.

This clone was observed a handful of times. The V gene is TRBV11-2, the J gene TRBJ2-4; 8 nucleotides match TRBD2. V lost 4 bases to trimming and J lost 0 bases; unmatched junction nucleotides: 5. The germline CDR1 and CDR2 sequences are SGHAT and FQNNGV. The CDR3 is 16 residues long. The CDR3 DNA is TGTGCCAGCAGCTCTTGGACTAGCATAGCCAAAAACATTCAGTACTTC. It encodes CASSSWTSIAKNIQYF. Combining the CDR3 with reference TRBV11-2 and TRBJ2-4 gives the whole variable domain EAGVAQSPRYKIIEKRQSVAFWCNPISGHATLYWYQQILGQGPKLLIQFQNNGVVDDSQLPKDRFSAERLKGVDSTLKIQPAKLEDSAVYLCASSSWTSIAKNIQYFGAGTRLSVL.

This clone was seen more than once but under ten times. The junction and the germline gene differ at one end; a read error may be behind it. In DNA, the CDR3 is TGTGCCAGCACTTACAGGGGGACAGGGGTCTACCATCTCTACGAGCAGTACTTC. This codes for CASTYRGTGVYHLYEQYF. V usage is TRBV6-8 and J usage is TRBJ2-7, with 10 positions matching TRBD1. In germline, CDR1 is MNHGY, CDR2 SAAAGT. The CDR3 is 18 residues long.

The chain couples TRBV6-1 to TRBJ1-5; D gene unclear. Germline CDR1 reads MNHNS; CDR2 reads SASEGT. This CDR3 is built from 14 residues. The V and J ends lost 8 bases and 3 bases respectively, with 14 bases between them. The CDR3, as DNA: TGTGCCAGCGGGAGGGAGTCCGTCAATCAGCCCCAGCATTTT. Encoded protein: CASGRESVNQPQHF.

This chain links TRBV5-4 with TRBJ2-6, with TRBD2 matching over 7 bases. CDR3 size: 15 residues. CDR1 is SGHNT and CDR2 is YYREEE in the germline V gene (reference sequence). Trimming cost V 1 base and J 4 bases; bases outside gene matches: 2. In nucleotides, the CDR3 is TGTGCCAGCAGCTTGAAGGGAGGGGGGGCCAACGTCCTGACTTTC. It codes for CASSLKGGGANVLTF. The entire variable domain, with the rest obtained from reference TRBV5-4 and TRBJ2-6, is as follows: ETGVTQSPTHLIKTRGQQVTLRCSSQSGHNTVSWYQQALGQGPQFIFQYYREEENGRGNFPPRFSGLQFPNYSSELNVNALELDDSALYLCASSLKGGGANVLTFGAGSRLTVL.

The V call is TRBV6-6, the J call TRBJ1-2; TRBD1 agrees at 10 bases. The CDR3 spans 14 residues. Trimming took 5 bases from V and 5 from J; bases not matched to a gene: 5. Germline lookup yields CDR1 MNHNY and CDR2 SVGAGI (reference sequence). CDR3 region: CASSKRTGGYGYTF. As DNA, the CDR3 is TGTGCCAGCAGTAAACGGACAGGGGGGTATGGCTACACCTTC.